Below are 31 T cell receptor beta chains sequenced from a single sample in a study of OX40 agonist ivuxolimab in advanced cancers. Clones were read by immunoSEQ multiplex PCR, and TCRdb kept only the in-frame ones, dropping some. The data show 40,000 to 45,000 clones, about 89% seen once. This material consisted of CD4+ or CD8+ T cells sorted from blood, taken in a trial of the OX40 agonist ivuxolimab. The receptors were gathered from an adult with an advanced solid tumor such as melanoma, head and neck, liver or kidney cancer.

The rearrangement links TRBV28 to TRBJ1-1; D is undetermined. Germline V gene sequence: CDR1 MDHEN, CDR2 SYDVKM. The CDR3 sequence is 13 residues long. The V end lost 2 bases, the J end lost 6 bases, and 10 bases lay between the germline ends. The CDR3 protein is CASSLGGGAEAFF. CDR3 DNA: TGTGCCAGCAGTTTAGGAGGTGGCGCTGAAGCTTTCTTT.

This clone was seen only once. One end of the junction fails to match germline, which may point to a read error. V usage is TRBV27 and J usage is TRBJ2-1; no clear D. The CDR3 loop spans 14 amino acids. CDR1 is MNHEY and CDR2 is SMNVEV in the germline V gene (reference sequence). The CDR3 DNA is TGTGCCAGCAGTATATCTTTGGGGTGGAATGAGCAGTTCTTC. It translates to CASSISLGWNEQFF.

V gene TRBV9 combines with J gene TRBJ2-5; D gene uncertain. The CDR3 is 14 residues long. Germline CDR1 is SGDLS and CDR2 is YYNGEE. V gave up 4 bases and J gave up 1 base, with 11 bases separating them. The DNA for the CDR3 is TGTGCCAGCAGCCCCCCCGAGACCCAAGAGACCCAGTACTTC. Translation gives CASSPPETQETQYF.

V gene TRBV2 combines with J gene TRBJ1-6, with D possibly TRBD1 on 5 matching bases. The CDR3 is 14 amino acids. Germline lookup yields CDR1 SNHLY and CDR2 FYNNEI. Trimming removed 6 bases at V and 13 bases at J, with 19 bases between. This CDR3 reads CASRGLGLTVPLHF. CDR3 in DNA: TGTGCCAGCAGAGGCCTGGGGCTTACAGTCCCCCTCCACTTT.

Only one count was recorded for this clone. The chain employs TRBV10-2 and TRBJ2-1; the match to TRBD2 covers 11 bases. Germline V gene sequence: CDR1 WSHSY, CDR2 SAAADI. V shed 8 bases, J shed 0 bases, and the junction held 3 bases outside the gene matches. This CDR3 spans 15 amino acids. The CDR3 protein is CASSTSGSSYNEQFF. CDR3 coding DNA: TGCGCCAGCTCAACTAGCGGGAGCTCCTACAATGAGCAGTTCTTC.

The rearrangement joins TRBV19 to TRBJ2-1; TRBD2 matches at 11 bases. Looked up from germline, CDR1 is LNHDA and CDR2 is SQIVND (reference sequence). V lost 5 bases, J lost 7 bases, and 4 bases stayed unmatched. CDR3 length equals 14 residues. DNA of the CDR3: TGTGCCAGTAGTTGGGTAGCGGGGGGGAATGAGCAGTTCTTC. It codes for CASSWVAGGNEQFF.

J is TRBJ1-2 and V is TRBV6-5; 9 bases map to TRBD1. J was trimmed by 5 bases and V by 5 bases; bases with no gene match: 3. This CDR3 contains 13 residues. Germline loops: CDR1 MNHEY, CDR2 SVGAGI. Here the CDR3 reads CASSPGTGYGYTF. CDR3 sequence (DNA): TGTGCCAGCAGTCCCGGGACAGGGTATGGCTACACCTTC.

The chain has TRBV10-1 and TRBJ1-1; the match to TRBD1 covers 8 bases. After removal of 6 bases from V and 3 bases from J, the junction contained 6 bases not matched to a gene. The CDR3 length is 14 residues. Germline CDR1 is WNHNN and CDR2 is SYGVQD (reference sequence). The CDR3 DNA sequence: TGCGCCAGCAGCTTGGACAGGGTTTACACTGAAGCTTTCTTT. It codes for CASSLDRVYTEAFF.

The rearrangement links TRBV4-1 to TRBJ2-2; no definite D call. The V gene's germline CDR1 is MGHRA and CDR2 YSYEKL. V was clipped by 4 bases and J by 2 bases, with 14 bases between them. The CDR3 has 16 residues. The CDR3 nucleotides are TGCGCCAGCAGCCCTCTTGAACAAACCAACACCGGGGAGCTGTTTTTT. This gives the protein CASSPLEQTNTGELFF.

The V call is TRBV28, the J call TRBJ1-5; D remains unclear. The CDR3 consists of 14 residues. The V and J ends lost 3 bases and 2 bases respectively, with 8 bases between them. The germline CDR1 and CDR2 sequences are MDHEN and SYDVKM. Here the CDR3 DNA reads TGTGCCAGCAGTTTTTATAGGGGCAATCAGCCCCAGCATTTT. Encoded protein: CASSFYRGNQPQHF.

The genes are TRBV11-2 and TRBJ2-7; 7 bases agree with TRBD1. This CDR3 is built from 15 residues. V shed 3 bases and J 6 bases; nucleotides not matched to a gene: 11. CDR1 and CDR2 (germline): SGHAT, FQNNGV. CDR3 nucleotide sequence: TGTGCCAGCAGCTTGGGTGACAGGGCACACAGCGAGCAGTACTTC. It yields the protein CASSLGDRAHSEQYF.

A remark on this clone: Within the sample, other DNA sequences also encode this same CDR3. The chain employs TRBV6-6 and TRBJ2-2; 7 bases are a match to TRBD2. Germline assignment: CDR1 MNHNY and CDR2 SVGAGI (reference sequence). J gave up 5 bases and V 5 bases, and 5 bases lay outside the gene matches. The CDR3 has 14 residues. The CDR3 DNA is TGTGCCAGCAGTCGGGGCGGGGGTACCGGGGAGCTGTTTTTT. Translated, it gives CASSRGGGTGELFF.

A note on this clone: At the DNA level, this CDR3 is encoded by other sequences in the same sample as well. This chain connects TRBV19 to TRBJ2-7, with D possibly TRBD2 on 5 matching bases. Between the trimmed V and J ends, which lost 3 bases and 7 bases, there was a span of 7 bases. The CDR3 contains 11 residues. Germline V gene lookup returns CDR1 LNHDA and CDR2 SQIVND (reference sequence). The CDR3 nucleotides read TGTGCCAGTAGTATCGGCGGGGAGCAGTACTTC. This encodes CASSIGGEQYF.

This chain uses TRBV29-1 with TRBJ2-7; a possible D gene is TRBD1 (6 bases). CDR3 length: 15 residues. Trimming stripped 4 bases from V and 0 bases from J, with 16 bases between. Germline lookup yields CDR1 SQVTM and CDR2 ANQGSEA. The CDR3 sequence is CSVVYRDTSSYEQYF. The CDR3 DNA is TGCAGCGTTGTGTATCGGGACACTAGCTCCTACGAGCAGTACTTC.

This clone occurred once. A junction boundary mismatches the germline segment, possibly from a read error. This chain links TRBV2 with TRBJ1-2; no clear D. The CDR3 loop spans 15 amino acids. The germline gives CDR1 SNHLY, CDR2 FYNNEI. In DNA form, the CDR3 reads TGTGCCAGCAGTGAAGGGACGCCAACTAACTATGGCTACATCTTC. Protein sequence: CASSEGTPTNYGYIF.

The chain recombines TRBV30 with TRBJ2-3; TRBD2 agrees at 7 bases. Germline assignment: CDR1 GTSNPN and CDR2 SVGIG (reference sequence). The CDR3 spans 15 residues. V dropped 3 bases and J dropped 4; count of bases not matched to a gene: 10. This CDR3 is CAWSPTGRYADTQYF. DNA for the CDR3: TGTGCCTGGAGCCCGACCGGGAGGTACGCAGATACGCAGTATTTT. Combining the CDR3 with reference TRBV30 and TRBJ2-3 gives the whole variable domain SQTIHQWPATLVQPVGSPLSLECTVEGTSNPNLYWYRQAAGRGLQLLFYSVGIGQISSEVPQNLSASRPQDRQFILSSKKLLLSDSGFYLCAWSPTGRYADTQYFGPGTRLTVL.

Worth noting for this clone: Other DNA sequences within the sample encode an identical CDR3. This chain uses TRBV7-9 with TRBJ2-3, with 10 positions matching TRBD2. Unmatched junction bases numbered 14, after V lost 4 bases and J lost 4 bases. CDR1 SEHNR and CDR2 FQNEAQ come from the germline V gene (reference sequence). This CDR3 is 18 amino acids long. The DNA of the CDR3 is TGTGCCAGCAGCTCGACGGACAAGGGAGCGGGAGGGCCAGATACGCAGTATTTT. The encoded protein is CASSSTDKGAGGPDTQYF.

The chain recombines TRBV10-2 with TRBJ1-1; no firm D call. In germline, CDR1 is WSHSY, CDR2 SAAADI. The CDR3 has 13 amino acids. V was trimmed by 11 bases and J by 1 base, leaving 14 bases between them. The chain's CDR3 is CAVSRPENTEAFF. In DNA, the CDR3 is TGCGCCGTTTCCAGGCCGGAGAACACTGAAGCTTTCTTT.

The chain couples TRBV5-1 to TRBJ1-1, with TRBD1 as a possible D gene (5 bases). Germline loops: CDR1 SGHRS, CDR2 YFSETQ. Trimming removed 0 bases at V and 3 bases at J, with 15 bases between. This CDR3 spans 16 amino acids. The CDR3 region has the DNA TGCGCCAGCAGCTTGGCCAGGCAGGGCGGGGACACTGAAGCTTTCTTT. It codes for CASSLARQGGDTEAFF.

This chain connects TRBV28 to TRBJ2-2; 7 positions agree with TRBD2. Germline V gene data show CDR1 as MDHEN and CDR2 as SYDVKM. V lost 3 bases and J lost 6; bases outside the gene matches: 4. The CDR3 contains 14 residues. CDR3 in DNA: TGTGCCAGCAGTTTCGAGCGGGAATCCGGGGAGCTGTTTTTT. Protein product: CASSFERESGELFF.

This clone is medium-sized. The V call is TRBV5-4, the J call TRBJ2-2; D gene unclear. Germline lookup yields CDR1 SGHNT and CDR2 YYREEE (reference sequence). This CDR3 region has 14 residues. V lost 1 base, J lost 4 bases, and 8 bases lay in between. In DNA, the CDR3 is TGTGCCAGCAGCTTGAAACCATTCACCGGGGAGCTGTTTTTT. Its protein product is CASSLKPFTGELFF.

This sequence joins TRBV28 and TRBJ2-2; 10 bases line up with TRBD2. The CDR3 extends over 15 amino acids. V trimming: 7 bases; J trimming: 3 bases; junction bases outside the gene matches: 5. Germline CDR1 reads MDHEN; CDR2 reads SYDVKM. The CDR3 protein is CASTTGTSDTGELFF. The DNA for the CDR3 is TGTGCCAGCACGACCGGGACTAGCGACACCGGGGAGCTGTTTTTT.

The chain couples TRBV7-2 to TRBJ2-5, with a possible D match to TRBD2 (5 bases). V was pared by 0 bases and J by 2 bases, with 10 bases between. The CDR3 runs 15 residues. The germline gives CDR1 SGHTA, CDR2 FQGNSA. CDR3 nucleotide sequence: TGTGCCAGCAGCTTAGCGGGAGCGCAGCAAGAGACCCAGTACTTC. This sequence encodes CASSLAGAQQETQYF.

The V and J genes are TRBV9 and TRBJ2-7; D is ambiguous. The CDR3 extends over 13 amino acids. Looked up from germline, CDR1 is SGDLS and CDR2 is YYNGEE. Trimming pared 4 bases from V and 6 bases from J, leaving 14 bases between. The CDR3 coding sequence is TGTGCCAGCAGCACCTGGAGTGGGGTCGAGCAGTACTTC. Translating gives CASSTWSGVEQYF.

A single count supports this clone. The chain couples TRBV7-8 to TRBJ1-6, with 7 bases lining up with TRBD1. The CDR3 has 15 residues. The junction had 6 bases not matched to a gene; V was cut back by 6 bases and J by 4 bases. Germline V gene sequence: CDR1 SGHVS, CDR2 FQNEAQ. The DNA for the CDR3 is TGTGCCAGCAGACGCGGGACAGCGTATAATTCACCCCTCCACTTT. Translated, it gives CASRRGTAYNSPLHF.

The chain links TRBV10-2 to TRBJ1-1; D possibly corresponds to TRBD1 (6 bases). The length of the CDR3 is 13 residues. V was clipped by 6 bases and J by 6 bases, with 14 bases between them. Germline V CDR1 and CDR2: WSHSY, SAAADI. CDR3 nucleotides: TGCGCCAGCAGACAGGGCGAGACGGCTGAAGCTTTCTTT. Its translation is CASRQGETAEAFF.

The J gene is TRBJ2-1, the V gene TRBV4-1; either TRBD1 or TRBD2 may fit D (5 bases each). Deletions cut 0 bases from V and 2 bases from J, with 8 bases between. This CDR3 comprises 15 residues. CDR1 is MGHRA and CDR2 is YSYEKL in the germline V gene. The CDR3 region has the DNA TGCGCCAGCAGCCAAGAACCGGGACCCTACAATGAGCAGTTCTTC. Translation: CASSQEPGPYNEQFF.

The genes are TRBV7-2 and TRBJ2-7; no clear D gene. The V end was cut by 6 bases, the J end by 0 bases, with 15 bases between. The CDR3 extends over 15 amino acids. Germline V gene sequence: CDR1 SGHTA, CDR2 FQGNSA. The DNA of the CDR3 is TGTGCCAGCAGTTTAACCTCCTACAGCTCCTACGAGCAGTACTTC. It translates to CASSLTSYSSYEQYF.

This sequence joins TRBV10-3 and TRBJ2-2, with D maybe TRBD1 (5 bases). Trimming took 10 bases from V and 1 from J, leaving 19 bases between them. Germline-derived CDR1 and CDR2 are ENHRY and SYGVKD. The CDR3 has 16 residues. CDR3 DNA: TGTGCCACCTGGGGCCCGGGTAAACTGAACACCGGGGAGCTGTTTTTT. This sequence encodes CATWGPGKLNTGELFF.

The chain links TRBV10-2 to TRBJ2-1; TRBD1 matches at 7 bases. V shed 4 bases and J 5 bases; nucleotides not matched to a gene: 2. Germline loops: CDR1 WSHSY, CDR2 SAAADI. CDR3 length: 13 amino acids. CDR3 bases: TGCGCCAGCAGTGCAGGGGGTAACAATGAGCAGTTCTTC. It is translated as CASSAGGNNEQFF.

Remarks on this clone: This may be a read error: a much more frequent sequence differs by one nucleotide. The gene calls are TRBV7-2 and TRBJ1-2; TRBD1 aligns across 8 bases. With V trimmed by 1 base and J by 4 bases, 8 bases remained unmatched. CDR1 is SGHTA and CDR2 is FQGNSA in the germline V gene. This CDR3 comprises 16 residues. This CDR3 reads CASSLVPGTGTYGYTF. The CDR3 nucleotides read TGTGCCAGCAGCTTAGTGCCCGGGACAGGAACCTATGGCTACACCTTC. The whole variable domain, filled in from reference TRBV7-2 and TRBJ1-2, reads GAGVSQSPSNKVTEKGKDVELRCDPISGHTALYWYRQSLGQGLEFLIYFQGNSAPDKSGLPSDRFSAERTGGSVSTLTIQRTQQEDSAVYLCASSLVPGTGTYGYTFGSGTRLTVV.